This T cell receptor (beta chain) appears in the sequencing data of a study of T cell responses to AZD1222 COVID-19 vaccine. The assay was immunoSEQ multiplex PCR, and TCRdb's table has in-frame clones only and misses some. The profile covers approximately 180,000 clones, with about 92% appearing a single time and 3.6% taken by the ten largest. The CDR3 is 11 amino acids. V was cut by 4 bases and J by 6 bases, with 9 bases left in between. Germline V gene sequence: CDR1 GTSNPN, CDR2 SVGIG (reference sequence). The sequence was collected from an adult who received the MenACWY meningococcal vaccine as a control. The chain joins TRBV30 to TRBJ1-1, with D perhaps TRBD1 (5 bases). This specimen was peripheral blood, taken 28 days after the second dose of the MenACWY control vaccine. The CDR3 spells CAWMGPSEAFF. The CDR3 DNA reads as TGTGCCTGGATGGGACCTTCTGAAGCTTTCTTT.